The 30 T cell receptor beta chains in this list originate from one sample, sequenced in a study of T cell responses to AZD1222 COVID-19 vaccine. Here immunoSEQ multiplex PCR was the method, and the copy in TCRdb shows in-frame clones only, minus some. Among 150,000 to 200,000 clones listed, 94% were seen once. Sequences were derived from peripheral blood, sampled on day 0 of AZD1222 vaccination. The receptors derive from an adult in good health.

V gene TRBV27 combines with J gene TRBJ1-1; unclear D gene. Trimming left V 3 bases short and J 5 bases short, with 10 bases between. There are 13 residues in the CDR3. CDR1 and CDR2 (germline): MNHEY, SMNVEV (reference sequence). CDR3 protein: CASSFLSETEAFF. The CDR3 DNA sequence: TGTGCCAGCAGTTTCCTAAGTGAGACTGAAGCTTTCTTT.

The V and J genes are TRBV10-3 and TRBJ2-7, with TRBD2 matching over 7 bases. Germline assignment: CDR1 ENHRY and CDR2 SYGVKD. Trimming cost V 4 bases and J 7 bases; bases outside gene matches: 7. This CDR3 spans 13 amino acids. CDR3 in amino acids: CAISAREESEQYF. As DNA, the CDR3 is TGTGCCATCAGTGCCCGGGAGGAGAGTGAGCAGTACTTC.

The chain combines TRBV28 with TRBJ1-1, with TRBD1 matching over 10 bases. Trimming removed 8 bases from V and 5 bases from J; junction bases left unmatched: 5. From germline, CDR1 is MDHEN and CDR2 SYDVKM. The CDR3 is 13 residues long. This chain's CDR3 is CASGQGGRTEAFF. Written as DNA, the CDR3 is TGTGCCAGCGGACAGGGGGGGAGAACTGAAGCTTTCTTT.

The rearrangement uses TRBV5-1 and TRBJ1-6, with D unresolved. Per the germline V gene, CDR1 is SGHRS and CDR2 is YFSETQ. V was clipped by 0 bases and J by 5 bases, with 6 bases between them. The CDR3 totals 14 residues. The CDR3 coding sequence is TGCGCCAGCAGCTTGGGGCAGAATAATTCACCCCTCCACTTT. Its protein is CASSLGQNNSPLHF.

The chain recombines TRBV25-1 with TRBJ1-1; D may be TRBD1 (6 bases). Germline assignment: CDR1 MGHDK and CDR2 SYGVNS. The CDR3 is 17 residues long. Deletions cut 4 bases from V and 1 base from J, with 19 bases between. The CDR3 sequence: CASSGKPGQQPNTEAFF. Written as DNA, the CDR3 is TGTGCCAGCAGTGGTAAACCGGGACAACAACCGAACACTGAAGCTTTCTTT.

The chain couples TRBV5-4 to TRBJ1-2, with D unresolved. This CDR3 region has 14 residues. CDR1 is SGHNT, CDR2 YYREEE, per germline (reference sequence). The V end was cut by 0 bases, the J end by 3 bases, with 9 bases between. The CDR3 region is CASSLDSADYGYTF. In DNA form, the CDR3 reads TGTGCCAGCAGCTTGGACAGCGCCGACTATGGCTACACCTTC.

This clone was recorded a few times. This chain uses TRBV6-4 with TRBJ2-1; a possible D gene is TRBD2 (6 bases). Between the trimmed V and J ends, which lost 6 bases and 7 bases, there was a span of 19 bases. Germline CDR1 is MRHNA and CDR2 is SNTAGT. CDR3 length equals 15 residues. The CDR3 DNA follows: TGTGCCAGCAGGAAGGGGCAGGGAGGAGGGAATGAGCAGTTCTTC. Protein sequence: CASRKGQGGGNEQFF.

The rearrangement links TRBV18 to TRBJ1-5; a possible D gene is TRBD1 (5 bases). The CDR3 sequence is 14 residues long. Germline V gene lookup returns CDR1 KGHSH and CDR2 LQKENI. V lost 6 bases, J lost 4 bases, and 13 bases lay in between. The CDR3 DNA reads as TGTGCCAGCTCCCAGGGACGGGTTAATCAGCCCCAGCATTTT. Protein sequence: CASSQGRVNQPQHF.

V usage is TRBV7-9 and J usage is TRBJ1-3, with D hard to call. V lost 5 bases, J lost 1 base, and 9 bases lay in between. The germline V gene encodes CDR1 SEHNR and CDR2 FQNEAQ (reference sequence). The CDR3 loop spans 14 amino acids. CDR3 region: CASSPRESGNTIYF. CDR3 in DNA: TGTGCCAGCAGCCCTCGGGAATCTGGAAACACCATATATTTT.

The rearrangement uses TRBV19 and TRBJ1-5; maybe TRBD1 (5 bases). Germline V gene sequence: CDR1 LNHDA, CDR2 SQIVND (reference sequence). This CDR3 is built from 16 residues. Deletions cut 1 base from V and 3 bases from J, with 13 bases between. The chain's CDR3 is CASSIASRGYNQPQHF. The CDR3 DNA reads TGTGCCAGTAGTATAGCATCTAGGGGTTACAATCAGCCCCAGCATTTT.

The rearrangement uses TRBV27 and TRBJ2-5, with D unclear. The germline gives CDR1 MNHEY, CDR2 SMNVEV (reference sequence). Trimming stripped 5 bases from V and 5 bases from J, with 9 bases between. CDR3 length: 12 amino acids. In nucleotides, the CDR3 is TGTGCCAGCAGTCATGGTGGGGAGACCCAGTACTTC. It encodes CASSHGGETQYF.

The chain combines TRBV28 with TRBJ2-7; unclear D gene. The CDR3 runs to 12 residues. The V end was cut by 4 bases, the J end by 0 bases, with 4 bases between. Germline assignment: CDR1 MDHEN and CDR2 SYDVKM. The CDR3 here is CASSSNSYEQYF. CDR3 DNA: TGTGCCAGCAGTTCCAACTCCTACGAGCAGTACTTC.

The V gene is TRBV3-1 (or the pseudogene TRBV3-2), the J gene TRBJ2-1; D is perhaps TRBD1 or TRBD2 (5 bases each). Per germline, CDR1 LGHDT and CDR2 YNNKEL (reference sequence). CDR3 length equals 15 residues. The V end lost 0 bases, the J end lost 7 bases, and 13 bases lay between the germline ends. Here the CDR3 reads CASSQDGALGNEQFF. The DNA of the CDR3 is TGTGCCAGCAGCCAAGACGGGGCCCTGGGTAATGAGCAGTTCTTC.

The CDR3: CASSPTATYSGNTIYF. The CDR3 DNA follows: TGTGCCAGCAGCCCAACCGCCACGTACTCTGGAAACACCATATATTTT. The genes are TRBV28 and TRBJ1-3, with no clear D. Germline values: CDR1 MDHEN, CDR2 SYDVKM. V was pared by 6 bases and J by 0 bases, with 15 bases between. The CDR3 extends over 16 amino acids.

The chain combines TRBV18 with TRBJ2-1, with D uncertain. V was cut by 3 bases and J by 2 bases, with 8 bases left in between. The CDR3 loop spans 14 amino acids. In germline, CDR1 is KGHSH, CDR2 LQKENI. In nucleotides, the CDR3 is TGTGCCAGCTCACCGAGAGCGACCTACAATGAGCAGTTCTTC. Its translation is CASSPRATYNEQFF.

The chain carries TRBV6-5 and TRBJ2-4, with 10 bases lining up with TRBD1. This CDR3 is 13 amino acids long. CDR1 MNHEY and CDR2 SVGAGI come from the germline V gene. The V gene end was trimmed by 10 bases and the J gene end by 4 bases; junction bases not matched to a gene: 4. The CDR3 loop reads CATKGQGKNIQYF. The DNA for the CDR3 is TGTGCCACTAAGGGACAGGGGAAAAACATTCAGTACTTC.

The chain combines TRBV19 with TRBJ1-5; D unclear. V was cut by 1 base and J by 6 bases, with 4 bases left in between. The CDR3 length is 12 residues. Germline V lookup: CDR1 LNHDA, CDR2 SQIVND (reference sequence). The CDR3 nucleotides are TGTGCCAGTAGTATAGGGAGTCAGCCCCAGCATTTT. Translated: CASSIGSQPQHF.

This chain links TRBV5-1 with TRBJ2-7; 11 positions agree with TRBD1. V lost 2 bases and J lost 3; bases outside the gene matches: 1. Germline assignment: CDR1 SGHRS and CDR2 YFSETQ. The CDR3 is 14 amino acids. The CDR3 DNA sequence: TGCGCCAGCAGCTTTGGGACAGGGGGCTACGAGCAGTACTTC. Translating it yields CASSFGTGGYEQYF.

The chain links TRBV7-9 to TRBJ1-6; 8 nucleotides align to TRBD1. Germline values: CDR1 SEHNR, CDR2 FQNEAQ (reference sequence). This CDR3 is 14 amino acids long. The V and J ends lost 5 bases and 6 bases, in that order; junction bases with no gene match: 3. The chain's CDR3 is CASSRQGINSPLHF. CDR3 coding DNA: TGTGCCAGCAGCCGACAGGGGATTAATTCACCCCTCCACTTT.

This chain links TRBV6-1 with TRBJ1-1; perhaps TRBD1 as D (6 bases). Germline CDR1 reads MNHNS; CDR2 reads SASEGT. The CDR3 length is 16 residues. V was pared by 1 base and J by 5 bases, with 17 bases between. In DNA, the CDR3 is TGTGCCAGCAGTGAAGAAGGAGGGAGGGGGAGTACTGAAGCTTTCTTT. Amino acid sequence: CASSEEGGRGSTEAFF.

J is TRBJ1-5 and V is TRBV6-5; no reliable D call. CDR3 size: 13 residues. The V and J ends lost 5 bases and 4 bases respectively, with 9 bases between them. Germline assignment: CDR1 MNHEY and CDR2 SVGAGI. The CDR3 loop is CASSPSRNQPQHF. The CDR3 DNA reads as TGTGCCAGCAGTCCCAGTCGAAATCAGCCCCAGCATTTT.

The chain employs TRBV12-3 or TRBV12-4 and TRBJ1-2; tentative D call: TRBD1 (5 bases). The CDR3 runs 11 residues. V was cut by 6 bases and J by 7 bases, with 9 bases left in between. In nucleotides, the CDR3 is TGTGCCAGCAGGGGGCCTAGTGGCTACACCTTC. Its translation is CASRGPSGYTF.

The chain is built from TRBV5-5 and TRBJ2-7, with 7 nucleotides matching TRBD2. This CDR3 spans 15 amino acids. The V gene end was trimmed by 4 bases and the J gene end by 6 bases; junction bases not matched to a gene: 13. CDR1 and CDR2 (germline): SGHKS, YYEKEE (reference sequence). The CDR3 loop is CASSRGGDPRPEQYF. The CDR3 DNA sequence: TGTGCCAGCAGCCGGGGAGGGGACCCCAGGCCCGAGCAGTACTTC. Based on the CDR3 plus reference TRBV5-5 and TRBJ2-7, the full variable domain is DAGVTQSPTHLIKTRGQQVTLRCSPISGHKSVSWYQQVLGQGPQFIFQYYEKEERGRGNFPDRFSARQFPNYSSELNVNALLLGDSALYLCASSRGGDPRPEQYFGPGTRLTVT.

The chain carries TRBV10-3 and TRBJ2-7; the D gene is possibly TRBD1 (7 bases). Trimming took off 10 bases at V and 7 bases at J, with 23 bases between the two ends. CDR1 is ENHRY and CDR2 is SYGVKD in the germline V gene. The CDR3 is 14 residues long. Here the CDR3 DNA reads TGTGCCACAGGGGGGTGGGTTGGTACGAGGGAGCAGTACTTC. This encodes CATGGWVGTREQYF.

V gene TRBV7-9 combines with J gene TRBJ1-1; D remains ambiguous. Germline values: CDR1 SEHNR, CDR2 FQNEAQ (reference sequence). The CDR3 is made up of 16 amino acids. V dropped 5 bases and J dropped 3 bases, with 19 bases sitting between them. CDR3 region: CASSPGRAPGDTEAFF. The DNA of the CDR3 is TGTGCCAGCAGCCCTGGGAGGGCACCCGGGGACACTGAAGCTTTCTTT.

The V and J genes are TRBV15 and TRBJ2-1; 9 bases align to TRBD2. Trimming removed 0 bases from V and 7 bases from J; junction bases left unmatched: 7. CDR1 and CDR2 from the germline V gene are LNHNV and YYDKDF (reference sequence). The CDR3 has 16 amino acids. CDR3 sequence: CATSRDMASGTNEQFF. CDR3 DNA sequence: TGTGCCACCAGCAGAGATATGGCTAGCGGGACGAATGAGCAGTTCTTC.

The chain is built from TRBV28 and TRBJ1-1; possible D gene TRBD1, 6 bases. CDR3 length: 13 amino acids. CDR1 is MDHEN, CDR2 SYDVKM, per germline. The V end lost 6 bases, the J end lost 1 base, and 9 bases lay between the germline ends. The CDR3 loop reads CASRPGQNTEAFF. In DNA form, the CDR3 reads TGTGCCAGCAGGCCGGGACAGAACACTGAAGCTTTCTTT. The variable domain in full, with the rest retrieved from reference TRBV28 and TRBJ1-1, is DVKVTQSSRYLVKRTGEKVFLECVQDMDHENMFWYRQDPGLGLRLIYFSYDVKMKEKGDIPEGYSVSREKKERFSLILESASTNQTSMYLCASRPGQNTEAFFGQGTRLTVV.

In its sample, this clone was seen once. The CDR3 DNA follows: TGTGCCAGCAGCTCAAACGGGGACTATGGCTACACCTTC. Protein product: CASSSNGDYGYTF. V gene TRBV6-5 combines with J gene TRBJ1-2; D gene uncertain. The CDR3 has 13 residues. V shed 6 bases and J shed 3 bases, with 11 bases lying between them. Germline V gene data show CDR1 as MNHEY and CDR2 as SVGAGI.

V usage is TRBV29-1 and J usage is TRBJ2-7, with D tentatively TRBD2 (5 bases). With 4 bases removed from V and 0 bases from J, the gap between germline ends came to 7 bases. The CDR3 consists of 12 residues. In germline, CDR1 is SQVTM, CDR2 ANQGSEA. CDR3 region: CSVGGSSYEQYF. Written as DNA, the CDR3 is TGCAGCGTTGGTGGGAGCTCCTACGAGCAGTACTTC.

CDR3 nucleotides: TGTGCCAGCAGTTACGCGGGACAGGGGAGGGGAAAACTGTTTTTT. Translated, it gives CASSYAGQGRGKLFF. The J gene is TRBJ1-4, the V gene TRBV6-5; the match to TRBD1 covers 10 bases. In germline, CDR1 is MNHEY, CDR2 SVGAGI. The J segment lost 10 bases and the V segment lost 2 bases, leaving 7 bases of the junction unmatched. CDR3 length equals 15 residues.